These 28 T cell receptor beta chains came from one sample sequenced in a study of OX40 agonist ivuxolimab in advanced cancers. The protocol was immunoSEQ multiplex PCR, while the TCRdb copy is restricted to in-frame clones and leaves out a portion. This sample carries approximately 27,000 clones, about four fifths of them seen once, and the ten largest clones take over 12%. The input for sequencing was CD4+ or CD8+ T cells sorted from blood, taken in a trial of the OX40 agonist ivuxolimab. The receptors stem from an adult with an advanced solid tumor such as melanoma, head and neck, liver or kidney cancer.

The J gene is TRBJ2-3, the V gene TRBV2, with a tentative D call TRBD2 (6 bases). Germline CDR1 SNHLY, CDR2 FYNNEI. The CDR3 contains 17 residues. With 2 bases removed from V and 0 bases from J, the gap between germline ends came to 15 bases. CDR3 DNA sequence: TGTGCCAGCAGTGAACGTTTAAGAGGGAGGAGCACAGATACGCAGTATTTT. This sequence encodes CASSERLRGRSTDTQYF.

The table lists this clone with a few counts. CDR3 sequence reads: CASSLSGYQPQHF. The CDR3 region has the DNA TGTGCCAGCAGCTTATCAGGTTATCAGCCCCAGCATTTT. The genes are TRBV7-9 and TRBJ1-5, with unresolved D. Trimming cost V 2 bases and J 5 bases, with 7 bases left between them. The CDR3 has 13 amino acids. Germline V lookup: CDR1 SEHNR, CDR2 FQNEAQ (reference sequence).

The chain links TRBV19 to TRBJ2-6; 10 nucleotides align to TRBD1. V lost 5 bases and J lost 0; bases outside the gene matches: 7. The germline CDR1 and CDR2 sequences are LNHDA and SQIVND (reference sequence). The CDR3 is 18 residues long. The DNA of the CDR3 is TGTGCCAGTAGTCCCCTGGGACAGGGGAGCTCTGGGGCCAACGTCCTGACTTTC. This codes for CASSPLGQGSSGANVLTF.

This chain joins TRBV7-9 and TRBJ1-1, with unresolved D. The CDR3 consists of 13 residues. The germline V and J ends were trimmed by 11 bases and 5 bases, with 18 bases remaining between them. CDR1 is SEHNR and CDR2 is FQNEAQ in the germline V gene (reference sequence). The CDR3 region is CAWSPTGRTEAFF. CDR3 DNA sequence: TGTGCCTGGAGTCCGACCGGGAGGACTGAAGCTTTCTTT.

The rearrangement joins TRBV6-1 to TRBJ2-7; no firm D call. Germline loops: CDR1 MNHNS, CDR2 SASEGT. CDR3 length: 13 residues. With 3 bases removed from V and 1 base from J, the gap between germline ends came to 7 bases. This chain's CDR3 is CASSEVGSYEQYF. CDR3 in DNA: TGTGCCAGCAGTGAGGTCGGTTCCTACGAGCAGTACTTC.

The count of this clone is one. This rearrangement joins TRBV2 to TRBJ1-4; unclear D gene. This CDR3 comprises 14 residues. Trimming took 8 bases from V and 4 from J, leaving 14 bases between them. Germline lookup yields CDR1 SNHLY and CDR2 FYNNEI. The CDR3 protein is CASRAGRSNEKLFF. The CDR3 coding sequence is TGTGCCAGCCGCGCAGGTCGTAGTAATGAAAAACTGTTTTTT.

V gene TRBV29-1 combines with J gene TRBJ2-7; TRBD1 matches 7 bases. Trimming took 5 bases from V and 3 from J; bases not matched to a gene: 7. The CDR3 sequence is 13 residues long. Germline CDR1 reads SQVTM; CDR2 reads ANQGSEA. The CDR3 sequence: CSVFTGDLYEQYF. Written as DNA, the CDR3 is TGCAGCGTTTTTACAGGGGACCTCTACGAGCAGTACTTC.

The V gene is TRBV6-1, the J gene TRBJ2-5; D possibly corresponds to TRBD1 (5 bases). V lost 1 base and J 5 bases, leaving 11 bases between the germline ends. Germline CDR1 is MNHNS and CDR2 is SASEGT. The CDR3 is made up of 14 amino acids. This CDR3 reads CASSEGTKGETQYF. The CDR3 bases are TGTGCCAGCAGTGAAGGCACTAAGGGGGAGACCCAGTACTTC.

This clone was recorded once. CDR3 sequence: CASSDSTFETDTQYF. The CDR3 nucleotides are TGTGCCAGCAGTGATAGTACCTTCGAGACAGATACGCAGTATTTT. The rearrangement uses TRBV2 and TRBJ2-3; D is unclear. The CDR3 covers 15 residues. Germline CDR1 reads SNHLY; CDR2 reads FYNNEI. V shed 3 bases and J shed 3 bases, with 13 bases lying between them. Full variable domain (rest looked up from reference TRBV2 and TRBJ2-3): EPEVTQTPSHQVTQMGQEVILRCVPISNHLYFYWYRQILGQKVEFLVSFYNNEISEKSEIFDDQFSVERPDGSNFTLKIRSTKLEDSAMYFCASSDSTFETDTQYFGPGTRLTVL.

The rearrangement links TRBV5-1 to TRBJ2-3; no clear D gene. Germline CDR1 is SGHRS and CDR2 is YFSETQ. This CDR3 spans 14 amino acids. The V gene lost 1 base and the J gene lost 6 bases, with 12 bases spanning the gap. This CDR3 is CASSLRRVSDTQYF. In DNA form, the CDR3 reads TGCGCCAGCAGCTTGAGAAGGGTCAGCGATACGCAGTATTTT.

J is TRBJ1-4 and V is TRBV10-3, with D perhaps TRBD1 (5 bases). This CDR3 contains 12 residues. Trimming took 10 bases from V and 7 from J, leaving 13 bases between them. From germline, CDR1 is ENHRY and CDR2 SYGVKD. The CDR3 DNA reads TGTGCCACCCGGGGGGGTCTTGAAAAACTGTTTTTT. It specifies CATRGGLEKLFF.

The chain employs TRBV10-3 and TRBJ2-6, with TRBD1 identical over 10 bases. This CDR3 region has 17 residues. Looked up from germline, CDR1 is ENHRY and CDR2 is SYGVKD. After removal of 4 bases from V and 0 bases from J, the junction contained 3 bases not matched to a gene. The CDR3 DNA reads TGTGCCATCAGTGGGACAGGGGGAGTCTCTGGGGCCAACGTCCTGACTTTC. Protein sequence: CAISGTGGVSGANVLTF.

A single count supports this clone. The genes are TRBV28 and TRBJ1-1; D unclear. The CDR3 has 14 residues. V was cut by 2 bases and J by 2 bases, with 9 bases left in between. Germline-derived CDR1 and CDR2 are MDHEN and SYDVKM. The DNA of the CDR3 is TGTGCCAGCAGTTTACGACAATATAACACTGAAGCTTTCTTT. Its translation is CASSLRQYNTEAFF.

The chain links TRBV19 to TRBJ1-5, with D possibly TRBD1 on 5 matching bases. V was trimmed by 3 bases and J by 0 bases, leaving 15 bases between them. Germline V gene data show CDR1 as LNHDA and CDR2 as SQIVND (reference sequence). CDR3 length equals 17 residues. CDR3 in DNA: TGTGCCAGTAGTATCAGTGGTGGGGGGTATAGCAATCAGCCCCAGCATTTT. Protein: CASSISGGGYSNQPQHF.

The chain combines TRBV27 with TRBJ2-7; D not resolved. The CDR3 is 11 amino acids. Trimming removed 8 bases at V and 3 bases at J, with 8 bases between. Germline-derived CDR1 and CDR2 are MNHEY and SMNVEV (reference sequence). In nucleotides, the CDR3 is TGTGCCAGCGGGAAATTCTACGAGCAGTACTTC. This codes for CASGKFYEQYF.

This clone is hyperexpanded in the sample. This sequence joins TRBV20-1 and TRBJ2-3; no clear D. Trimming shortened V by 3 bases and J by 10 bases, and 8 bases separated the two germline ends. Germline V lookup: CDR1 DFQATT, CDR2 SNEGSKA (reference sequence). The CDR3 runs to 10 residues. The CDR3: CSASGTAQYF. The CDR3, as DNA: TGCAGTGCTAGTGGTACGGCGCAGTATTTT.

This chain connects TRBV11-3 to TRBJ2-5; the match to TRBD2 covers 8 bases. Germline trimming cut 5 bases from V and 2 bases from J; bases unmatched to any gene: 10. Germline V gene data show CDR1 as SGHNT and CDR2 as YENEEA. The CDR3 consists of 16 residues. Written as DNA, the CDR3 is TGTGCCAGCAGCCTCCGCGGGGGGCGGGGTCAAGAGACCCAGTACTTC. Translating gives CASSLRGGRGQETQYF.

The V and J genes are TRBV2 and TRBJ2-3; D perhaps matches TRBD1 (6 bases). V dropped 4 bases and J dropped 0 bases, with 8 bases sitting between them. CDR1 and CDR2 from the germline V gene are SNHLY and FYNNEI. The CDR3 totals 14 residues. The CDR3 nucleotides read TGTGCCAGCAGTGGGACAGCAAGCACAGATACGCAGTATTTT. Its protein is CASSGTASTDTQYF.

The V gene is TRBV5-1, the J gene TRBJ2-1, with 9 bases identical to TRBD2. Trimming removed 0 bases from V and 9 bases from J; junction bases left unmatched: 7. In germline, CDR1 is SGHRS, CDR2 YFSETQ. This CDR3 has 15 residues. The DNA of the CDR3 is TGCGCCAGCAGCTTGGTGGCGGGGGGGCCCGGTGAGCAGTTCTTC. The encoded protein is CASSLVAGGPGEQFF.

This clone came up a few times. The rearrangement uses TRBV11-1 and TRBJ1-1; D remains unclear. Per the germline V gene, CDR1 is SGHAT and CDR2 is FQDESV (reference sequence). The CDR3 spans 13 residues. V lost 5 bases and J lost 4, with 11 bases in between. The CDR3 loop reads CASSPTVGTEAFF. Here the CDR3 DNA reads TGTGCCAGCAGCCCGACCGTGGGCACTGAAGCTTTCTTT.

The chain links TRBV5-2 to TRBJ2-5; the D call of TRBD2 is as the table states it, not checked on the DNA. TRBV5-2 is assigned pseudogene status. The CDR3 contains 16 residues. The CDR3 DNA follows: TGTGCCAGCAGCTTAACCGGACTAGCGGGGTGGGAGACCCAGTACTTC. Translating gives CASSLTGLAGWETQYF.

The rearrangement links TRBV5-1 to TRBJ1-2; 9 nucleotides align to TRBD1. Germline CDR1 and CDR2: SGHRS and YFSETQ. CDR3 size: 16 residues. V was pared by 4 bases and J by 4 bases, with 11 bases of the junction left unmatched. Here the CDR3 DNA reads TGCGCCAGCAGCCCTGAGCCGGGACAGGGTTCCTATGGCTACACCTTC. Amino acids: CASSPEPGQGSYGYTF. Full variable domain (remainder filled in from reference TRBV5-1 and TRBJ1-2): KAGVTQTPRYLIKTRGQQVTLSCSPISGHRSVSWYQQTPGQGLQFLFEYFSETQRNKGNFPGRFSGRQFSNSRSEMNVSTLELGDSALYLCASSPEPGQGSYGYTFGSGTRLTVV.

CDR3 amino acids: CASSDTGELFF. The CDR3 nucleotides read TGTGCCAGCTCAGACACCGGGGAGCTGTTTTTT. The rearrangement uses TRBV18 and TRBJ2-2; D not resolved. The CDR3 runs 11 residues. Trimming removed 5 bases at V and 3 bases at J, with 1 base between. Germline loops: CDR1 KGHSH, CDR2 LQKENI. The full variable domain, its missing parts supplied by reference TRBV18 and TRBJ2-2, is NAGVMQNPRHLVRRRGQEARLRCSPMKGHSHVYWYRQLPEEGLKFMVYLQKENIIDESGMPKERFSAEFPKEGPSILRIQQVVRGDSAAYFCASSDTGELFFGEGSRLTVL.

The gene calls are TRBV30 and TRBJ1-5; possibly TRBD1 for D (6 bases). CDR3 size: 17 residues. Germline CDR1 GTSNPN, CDR2 SVGIG (reference sequence). V lost 5 bases, J lost 0 bases, and 20 bases lay in between. CDR3 loop: CAWAPLGGLDSNQPQHF. The CDR3, as DNA: TGTGCCTGGGCCCCCCTGGGGGGCCTGGATAGCAATCAGCCCCAGCATTTT.

The chain employs TRBV19 and TRBJ2-2, with D possibly TRBD1 on 6 matching bases. The V and J ends lost 3 bases and 5 bases respectively, with 22 bases between them. The germline gives CDR1 LNHDA, CDR2 SQIVND (reference sequence). This CDR3 has 18 amino acids. The CDR3 reads CASSIPLSVGARTGELFF. As DNA, the CDR3 is TGTGCCAGTAGTATCCCTTTGTCCGTGGGGGCGAGGACCGGGGAGCTGTTTTTT. The full variable domain, its missing parts supplied by reference TRBV19 and TRBJ2-2, is DGGITQSPKYLFRKEGQNVTLSCEQNLNHDAMYWYRQDPGQGLRLIYYSQIVNDFQKGDIAEGYSVSREKKESFPLTVTSAQKNPTAFYLCASSIPLSVGARTGELFFGEGSRLTVL.

This sequence joins TRBV30 and TRBJ1-2; 10 nucleotides match TRBD1. Germline CDR1 reads GTSNPN; CDR2 reads SVGIG (reference sequence). CDR3 length: 15 amino acids. J was trimmed by 4 bases and V by 3 bases; bases with no gene match: 8. The CDR3 is CAWSQGQGGVYGYTF. The CDR3 DNA is TGTGCCTGGAGCCAAGGACAGGGGGGGGTCTATGGCTACACCTTC.

CDR3 coding DNA: TGCGCCAGCAGCGTATCGGCTGGAGAGCAGTACTTC. Translated: CASSVSAGEQYF. The chain employs TRBV4-1 and TRBJ2-7; D unclear. Trimming removed 5 bases from V and 7 bases from J, with 12 bases in between. The CDR3 is 12 amino acids. Germline lookup yields CDR1 MGHRA and CDR2 YSYEKL.

The V gene is TRBV7-9, the J gene TRBJ1-5; no clear D gene. Germline CDR1 SEHNR, CDR2 FQNEAQ (reference sequence). Trimming stripped 6 bases from V and 4 bases from J, with 10 bases between. The CDR3 runs to 13 residues. For the CDR3, the DNA is TGTGCCAGCAGACAAGCGGGTAATCAGCCCCAGCATTTT. Translating gives CASRQAGNQPQHF.